This record looks at one TCR beta chain sequence and its context. The CDR3 covers 15 residues. Germline lookup yields CDR1 SGHVS and CDR2 FQNEAQ. Trimming removed 5 bases at V and 2 bases at J, with 13 bases between. The sample comes from a study of blood T cell repertoires in COVID-19. At the level of the study: Material from acute and convalescent COVID-19 was sourced from the United States, Italy and Spain.

Source study methods: The assay estimated nucleated cells by amplifying reference gene primers. Generated by immunoSEQ multiplex PCR, the TCRdb table keeps only in-frame clones and is missing some. The V and J calls and clone size come from that table; D and trimming were worked out from the DNA. The sample lists a few hundred thousand clones, roughly four fifths occurring once. Researchers sorted participants into cohorts using their self-reported clinical history. Cohort 3 donors were reported recovered after two negative PCRs, clearance, or symptom resolution. The sequence derives from a man aged 40-55 years who had recovered from COVID-19. The sequenced sample was PBMCs or T cells enriched from blood (not recorded which). This sequence joins TRBV7-8 and TRBJ1-5, with D tentatively TRBD1 (5 bases). DNA for the CDR3: TGTGCCAGCAGCCCGATGTGGGGGGGCAATCAGCCCCAGCATTTT. It encodes CASSPMWGGNQPQHF.